This TCR beta chain is from a study of a mutant IDH1 vaccine in newly diagnosed glioma (dated by TCRdb to the early 2020s). Turning to the overall study: Eight vaccinations were administered to patients in weeks 1, 3, 5, 7, 11, 15, 19 and 23, corresponding to visits V03 through V10. Vaccination began 4-6 weeks after radiotherapy alone, or alongside temozolomide cycles in the chemotherapy-containing groups. Six visits were used for peripheral blood collection: V03 (baseline), V05, V07, V10, V12 and V13. Before enrollment, patients had received standard therapy of radiotherapy alone, temozolomide alone, or radiochemotherapy with temozolomide; most received the combination. For exploratory analyses, 25 to 30 treated patients had longitudinal TCRB deep sequencing done wherever samples were available. Of the 32 patients who were treated, around 62% were male and about 40% were female, and the mean age was around 40 years. General study outcomes and caveats: Availability determined which PBMC samples were chosen for TCRB deep sequencing. Across multiple MHC alleles, vaccine-induced immune responses were seen in just over 90% of patients. Changes in the top peripheral T cell clonotypes picked up by TCRB sequencing did not appear to be linked to pseudoprogression. The authors stated that sample limitations prevented analyses of patient blood samples from being reproduced.

To prepare the library, the immunoSEQ multiplex PCR assay was applied. Rearranged TCR beta chain sequences were amplified using the hsTCRB Kit according to the manufacturer's protocol. TCRB libraries were sequenced on an Illumina MiSeq. For the original study's pipeline: Demultiplexing, trimming and gene mapping were performed with the kit vendor's proprietary platform. The source is immuneACCESS, and TCRdb retained only in-frame sequences with V and J called. Part of the clones is not carried over; for the studies checked, unresolved V genes explain less than half of this, and the remainder is unexplained. The D gene and trimming were derived from the DNA, and the V and J assignments and clone size from that table. The sample yields tens of thousands of clones; approximately 84% were counted once. Clones ranked in the top ten supply approximately 9.5% of the sample. The time point label, read with the paper, signifies: week 11, during vaccination. Every vaccine dose consisted of 300 ug of a 20-mer mutant IDH1 peptide in Montanide, administered subcutaneously together with topical imiquimod. The donors had newly diagnosed IDH1-mutant astrocytomas of WHO grade 3 or 4 that showed loss of nuclear ATRX. The samples were drawn from NOA16, a multicentre, single-arm, open-label phase I trial in Germany that tested a mutant IDH1 peptide vaccine in humans for the first time. Genomic DNA for TCRB sequencing was isolated from EDTA blood with the DNeasy Blood and Tissue Kit.

Taken from the germline V gene (reference sequence), the CDR1 and CDR2 loops are LNHNV and YYDKDF. V has 1 base trimmed and J has 3 bases trimmed; junction bases matching no gene number 2. The CDR3, from cysteine to phenylalanine, totals 15 residues. The retained sequence is limited to the CDR3, 45 bases, with the frame set at the first base. As to this clone: This receptor's antigen is unknown. The input lacks base qualities; no much larger clone sits a single base away.

This sequence uses TRBV15 and TRBJ2-7, with 11 bases aligning to TRBD2. The specimen comprised PBMCs, sampled from a glioma patient whose treatment included an IDH1 peptide vaccine. This sequence was found in a woman aged 50 to 60 with glioma. The CDR3: CATSRAGTSGYEQYF. In nucleotide form, the sequence is TGTGCCACCAGCAGAGCTGGGACTAGCGGCTACGAGCAGTACTTC.